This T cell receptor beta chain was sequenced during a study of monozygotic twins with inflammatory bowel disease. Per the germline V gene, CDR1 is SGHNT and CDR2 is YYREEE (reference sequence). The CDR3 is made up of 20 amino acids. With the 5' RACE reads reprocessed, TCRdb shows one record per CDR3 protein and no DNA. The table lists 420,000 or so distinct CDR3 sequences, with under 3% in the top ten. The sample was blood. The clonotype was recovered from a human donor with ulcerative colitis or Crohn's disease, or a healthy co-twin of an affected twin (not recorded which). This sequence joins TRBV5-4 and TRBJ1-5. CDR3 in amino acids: CASSFPLPGPKDYSNQPQHF.